This entry is about one T cell receptor beta chain. V dropped 4 bases and J dropped 1 base, with 17 bases sitting between them. CDR1 is SGHRS, CDR2 YFSETQ, per germline. CDR3 length: 16 residues. The data originate from a study of T cells in tumors after PD-1 blockade. Turning to the study itself: Patients received pembrolizumab 200 mg every 3 weeks or cemiplimab 350 mg every 2 weeks. On average, peripheral blood gave roughly 110,000 TCR templates and around 40,000 unique clonotypes.

The data were produced by immunoSEQ multiplex PCR, yet TCRdb's version contains in-frame clones alone and is incomplete. The sample gives around 50,000 clones, under 85% of which show up once; 8.7% is in the top ten. This specimen consisted of PBMCs, obtained before anti-PD-1 therapy. This TCR was sampled from a human donor with advanced basal cell or squamous cell carcinoma (not recorded which). The rearrangement joins TRBV5-1 to TRBJ1-2, with D perhaps TRBD1 (5 bases). The CDR3 bases are TGCGCCAGCAGCCCGGGACCGCTGCCCCTTAACTATGGCTACACCTTC. It codes for CASSPGPLPLNYGYTF.